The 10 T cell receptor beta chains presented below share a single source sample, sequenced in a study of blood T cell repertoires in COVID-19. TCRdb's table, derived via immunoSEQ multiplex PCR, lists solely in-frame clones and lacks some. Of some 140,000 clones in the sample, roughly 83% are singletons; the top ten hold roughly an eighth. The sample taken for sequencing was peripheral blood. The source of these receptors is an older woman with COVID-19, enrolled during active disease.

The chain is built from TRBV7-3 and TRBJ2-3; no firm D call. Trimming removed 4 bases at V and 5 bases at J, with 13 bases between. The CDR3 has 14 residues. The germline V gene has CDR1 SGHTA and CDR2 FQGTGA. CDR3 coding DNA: TGTGCCAGCAGCTCTTTATCACCAGTAGATACGCAGTATTTT. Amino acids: CASSSLSPVDTQYF.

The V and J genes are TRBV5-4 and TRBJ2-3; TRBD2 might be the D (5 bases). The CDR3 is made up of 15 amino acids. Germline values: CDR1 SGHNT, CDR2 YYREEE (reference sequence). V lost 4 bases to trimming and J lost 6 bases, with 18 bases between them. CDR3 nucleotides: TGTGCCAGCAGCCCAAGAGGCCTCGGAGGTGATACGCAGTATTTT. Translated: CASSPRGLGGDTQYF.

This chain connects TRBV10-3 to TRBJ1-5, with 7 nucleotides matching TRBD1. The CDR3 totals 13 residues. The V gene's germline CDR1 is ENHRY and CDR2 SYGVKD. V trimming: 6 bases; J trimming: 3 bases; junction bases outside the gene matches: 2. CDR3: CAIRTGLNQPQHF. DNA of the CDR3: TGTGCCATCAGGACAGGGCTCAATCAGCCCCAGCATTTT.

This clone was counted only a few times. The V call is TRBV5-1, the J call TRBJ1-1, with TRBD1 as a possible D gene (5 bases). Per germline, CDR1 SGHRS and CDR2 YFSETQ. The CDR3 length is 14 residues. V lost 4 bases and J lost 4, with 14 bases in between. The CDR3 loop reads CASSLDPGATEAFF. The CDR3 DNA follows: TGCGCCAGCAGCCTAGACCCTGGGGCCACTGAAGCTTTCTTT.

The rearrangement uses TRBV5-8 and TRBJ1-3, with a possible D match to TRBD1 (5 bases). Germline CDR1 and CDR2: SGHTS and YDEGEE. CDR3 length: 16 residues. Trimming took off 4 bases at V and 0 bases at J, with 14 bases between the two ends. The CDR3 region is CASSGFRGVSGNTIYF. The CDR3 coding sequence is TGTGCCAGCAGCGGTTTTAGGGGCGTCTCTGGAAACACCATATATTTT.

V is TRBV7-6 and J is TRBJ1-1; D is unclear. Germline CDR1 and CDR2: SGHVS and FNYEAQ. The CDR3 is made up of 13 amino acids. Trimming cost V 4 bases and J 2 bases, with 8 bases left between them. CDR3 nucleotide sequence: TGTGCCAGCAGCTCCGACATTAACACTGAAGCTTTCTTT. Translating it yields CASSSDINTEAFF.

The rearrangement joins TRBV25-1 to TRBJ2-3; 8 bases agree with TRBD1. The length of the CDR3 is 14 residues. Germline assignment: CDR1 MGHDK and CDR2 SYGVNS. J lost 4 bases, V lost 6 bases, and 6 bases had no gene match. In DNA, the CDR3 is TGTGCCAGCAGCCAGGGGGCCCTGGCAGATACGCAGTATTTT. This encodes CASSQGALADTQYF.

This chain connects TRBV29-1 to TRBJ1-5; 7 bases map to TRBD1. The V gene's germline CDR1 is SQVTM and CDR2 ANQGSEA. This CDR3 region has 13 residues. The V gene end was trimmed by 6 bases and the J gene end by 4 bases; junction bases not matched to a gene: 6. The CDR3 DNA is TGCAGCGTCTCGGGACAGCTTAATCAGCCCCAGCATTTT. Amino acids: CSVSGQLNQPQHF.

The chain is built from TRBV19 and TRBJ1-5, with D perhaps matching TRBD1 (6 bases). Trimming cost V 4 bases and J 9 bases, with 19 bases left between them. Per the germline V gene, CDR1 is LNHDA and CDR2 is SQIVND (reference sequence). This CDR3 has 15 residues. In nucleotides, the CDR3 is TGTGCCAGTAGTACCCGGACGGGGCAAGGGGGGCCCCAGCATTTT. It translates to CASSTRTGQGGPQHF.

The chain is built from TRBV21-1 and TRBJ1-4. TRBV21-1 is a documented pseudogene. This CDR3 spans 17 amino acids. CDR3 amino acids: CASYKRGANSTNEKLFF. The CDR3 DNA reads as TGTGCCAGTTATAAACGGGGGGCGAACTCAACTAATGAAAAACTGTTTTTT.